Included here is one T cell receptor beta chain sequence, with context. The antigen remains undetermined. Peripheral blood from each donor was collected in a volume of 9.5 to 10 milliliters. Extractions gave at least 5.5 micrograms of total RNA per sample. For the second PCR, which ran for roughly 6 to 12 cycles, a sample-barcoded 5' primer and a J-beta primer mix were used. TCRdb re-called the 5' RACE reads with MiXCR, one entry per CDR3 protein. The sample contains hundreds of thousands of distinct CDR3 sequences, 32% of which appear only once. This record belongs to a study of blood T cells in healthy people across ages. Study-wide findings and caveats: The diversity estimates, figures obtained from one million T cells, were considered underestimates.

CDR1 DFQATT and CDR2 SNEGSKA come from the germline V gene (reference sequence). The V and J ends lost 5 bases and 4 bases respectively, with 24 bases between them. The CDR3 contains 17 residues. Sequencing used blood. The chain joins TRBV20-1 to TRBJ1-3; D gene ambiguous. The receptor was isolated from a woman aged 80 or over in good health. Here the CDR3 DNA reads TGCAGTGCTCGGGATCAAAGGGTGGATAAACTGGGAAACACCATATATTTT. It yields the protein CSARDQRVDKLGNTIYF.